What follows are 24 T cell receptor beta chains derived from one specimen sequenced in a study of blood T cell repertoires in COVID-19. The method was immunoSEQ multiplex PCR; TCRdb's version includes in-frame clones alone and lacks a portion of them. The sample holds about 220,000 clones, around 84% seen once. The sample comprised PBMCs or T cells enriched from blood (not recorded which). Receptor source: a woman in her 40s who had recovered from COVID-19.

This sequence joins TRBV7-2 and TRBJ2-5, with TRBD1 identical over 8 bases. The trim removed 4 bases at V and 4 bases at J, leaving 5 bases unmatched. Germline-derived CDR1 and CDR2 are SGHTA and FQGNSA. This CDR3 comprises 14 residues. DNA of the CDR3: TGTGCCAGCAGCTCTATAGACAGGGGAGAGACCCAGTACTTC. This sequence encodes CASSSIDRGETQYF. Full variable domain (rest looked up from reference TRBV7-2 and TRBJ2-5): GAGVSQSPSNKVTEKGKDVELRCDPISGHTALYWYRQSLGQGLEFLIYFQGNSAPDKSGLPSDRFSAERTGGSVSTLTIQRTQQEDSAVYLCASSSIDRGETQYFGPGTRLLVL.

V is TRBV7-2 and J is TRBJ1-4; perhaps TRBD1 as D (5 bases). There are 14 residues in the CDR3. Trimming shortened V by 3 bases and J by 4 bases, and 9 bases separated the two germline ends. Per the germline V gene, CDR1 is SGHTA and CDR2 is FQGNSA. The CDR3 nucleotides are TGTGCCAGCAGCTTTGCGGGGGGTAATGAAAAACTGTTTTTT. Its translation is CASSFAGGNEKLFF.

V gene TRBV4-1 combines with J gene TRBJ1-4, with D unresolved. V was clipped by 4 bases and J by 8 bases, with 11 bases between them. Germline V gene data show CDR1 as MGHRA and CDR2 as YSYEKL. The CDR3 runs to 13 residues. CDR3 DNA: TGCGCCAGCAGCCTAGTGACGGGGGAAAAACTGTTTTTT. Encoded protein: CASSLVTGEKLFF.

CDR3 loop: CAWSGQGSQLAKNIQYF. As DNA, the CDR3 is TGTGCCTGGAGTGGGCAGGGCTCACAACTAGCCAAAAACATTCAGTACTTC. This sequence joins TRBV30 and TRBJ2-4; maybe TRBD1 (5 bases). This CDR3 is built from 17 residues. CDR1 is GTSNPN, CDR2 SVGIG, per germline (reference sequence). Trimming shortened V by 1 base and J by 0 bases, and 16 bases separated the two germline ends.

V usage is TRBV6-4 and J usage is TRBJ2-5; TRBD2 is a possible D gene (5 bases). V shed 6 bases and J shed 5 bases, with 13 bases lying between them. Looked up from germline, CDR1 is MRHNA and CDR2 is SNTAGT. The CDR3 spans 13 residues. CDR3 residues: CASSPGPGETQYF. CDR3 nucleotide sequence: TGTGCCAGCAGCCCAGGACCGGGGGAGACCCAGTACTTC.

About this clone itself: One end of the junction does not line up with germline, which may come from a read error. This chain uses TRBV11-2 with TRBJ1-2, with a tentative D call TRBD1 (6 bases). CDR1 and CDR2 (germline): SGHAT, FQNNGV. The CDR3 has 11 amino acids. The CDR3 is CASTTGGAEAF. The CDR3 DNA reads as TGTGCCAGCACCACGGGGGGCGCGGAGGCCTTC.

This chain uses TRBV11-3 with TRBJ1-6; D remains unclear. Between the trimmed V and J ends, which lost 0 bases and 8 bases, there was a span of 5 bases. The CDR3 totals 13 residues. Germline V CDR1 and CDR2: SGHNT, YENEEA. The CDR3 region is CASSLDRYSPLHF. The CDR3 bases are TGTGCCAGCAGCTTAGATCGGTATTCACCCCTCCACTTT.

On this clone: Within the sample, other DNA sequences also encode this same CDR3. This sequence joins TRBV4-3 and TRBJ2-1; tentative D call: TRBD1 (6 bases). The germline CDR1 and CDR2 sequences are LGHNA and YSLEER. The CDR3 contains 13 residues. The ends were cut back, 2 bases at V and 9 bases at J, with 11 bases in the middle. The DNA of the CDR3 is TGCGCCAGCAGCCAAACAGGGACGGGTGAGCAGTTCTTC. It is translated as CASSQTGTGEQFF.

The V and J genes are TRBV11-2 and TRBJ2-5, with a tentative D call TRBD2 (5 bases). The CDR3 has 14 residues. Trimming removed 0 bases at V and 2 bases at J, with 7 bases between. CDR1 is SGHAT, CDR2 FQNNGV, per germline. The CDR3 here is CASSLEDWQETQYF. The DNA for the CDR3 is TGTGCCAGCAGCTTAGAGGACTGGCAAGAGACCCAGTACTTC.

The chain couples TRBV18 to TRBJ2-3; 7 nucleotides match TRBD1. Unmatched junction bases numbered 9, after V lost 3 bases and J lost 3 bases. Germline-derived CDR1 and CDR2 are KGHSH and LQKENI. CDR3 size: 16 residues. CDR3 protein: CASSPGPQGTTDTQYF. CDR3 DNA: TGTGCCAGCTCACCGGGACCACAGGGGACAACAGATACGCAGTATTTT.

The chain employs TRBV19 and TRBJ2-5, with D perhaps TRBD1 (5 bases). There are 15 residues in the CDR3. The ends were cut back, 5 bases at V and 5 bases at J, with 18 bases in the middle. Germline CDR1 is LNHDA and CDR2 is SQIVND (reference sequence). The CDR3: CASSPWPTVWETQYF. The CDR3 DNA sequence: TGTGCCAGTAGTCCGTGGCCGACAGTTTGGGAGACCCAGTACTTC.

CDR3 loop: CASLSHGTGGSPLHF. CDR3 DNA: TGTGCCAGCTTATCACACGGGACAGGGGGTTCACCCCTCCACTTT. V usage is TRBV28 and J usage is TRBJ1-6; 11 bases are a match to TRBD1. The CDR3 has 15 residues. Germline CDR1 is MDHEN and CDR2 is SYDVKM. V was clipped by 8 bases and J by 9 bases; unmatched bases: 9.

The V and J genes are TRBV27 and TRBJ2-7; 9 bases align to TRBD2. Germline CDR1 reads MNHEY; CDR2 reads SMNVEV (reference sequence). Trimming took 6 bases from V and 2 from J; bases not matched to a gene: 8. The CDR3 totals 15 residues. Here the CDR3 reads CASRPGTSRAYEQYF. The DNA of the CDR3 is TGTGCCAGCAGACCCGGGACTAGCCGGGCCTACGAGCAGTACTTC.

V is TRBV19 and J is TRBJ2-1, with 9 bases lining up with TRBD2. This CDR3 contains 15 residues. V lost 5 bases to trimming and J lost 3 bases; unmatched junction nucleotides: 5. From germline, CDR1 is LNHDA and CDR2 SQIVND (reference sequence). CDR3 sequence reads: CASSSPSGVYNEQFF. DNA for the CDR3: TGTGCCAGTAGTTCTCCTAGCGGGGTCTACAATGAGCAGTTCTTC.

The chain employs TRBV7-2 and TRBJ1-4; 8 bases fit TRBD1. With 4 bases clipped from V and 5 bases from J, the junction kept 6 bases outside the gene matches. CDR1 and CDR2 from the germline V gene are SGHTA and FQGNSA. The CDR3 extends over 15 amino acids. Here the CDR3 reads CASSSQTGVNEKLFF. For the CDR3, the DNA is TGTGCCAGCAGCTCCCAGACAGGGGTGAATGAAAAACTGTTTTTT. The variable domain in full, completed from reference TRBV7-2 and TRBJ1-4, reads GAGVSQSPSNKVTEKGKDVELRCDPISGHTALYWYRQSLGQGLEFLIYFQGNSAPDKSGLPSDRFSAERTGGSVSTLTIQRTQQEDSAVYLCASSSQTGVNEKLFFGSGTQLSVL.

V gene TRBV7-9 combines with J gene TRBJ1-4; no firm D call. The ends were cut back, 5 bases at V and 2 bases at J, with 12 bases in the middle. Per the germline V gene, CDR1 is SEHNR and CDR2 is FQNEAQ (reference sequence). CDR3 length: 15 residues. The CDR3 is CASSPQTRTNEKLFF. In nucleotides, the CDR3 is TGTGCCAGCAGCCCACAGACCAGGACTAATGAAAAACTGTTTTTT.

The CDR3 here is CASSYGREAARETQYF. The CDR3 DNA reads as TGTGCCAGCAGTTACGGGCGGGAGGCCGCCAGGGAGACCCAGTACTTC. The rearrangement joins TRBV6-2 or TRBV6-3 to TRBJ2-5; 8 nucleotides align to TRBD2. The CDR3 length is 16 residues. With 2 bases clipped from V and 5 bases from J, the junction kept 10 bases outside the gene matches. CDR1 is MNHEY, CDR2 SVGEGT, per germline.

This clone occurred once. CDR3 protein: CASSPSGGGQPQHF. The CDR3 DNA reads as TGCGCCAGCAGCCCCTCCGGGGGGGGCCAGCCCCAGCATTTT. The chain uses TRBV4-1 and TRBJ1-5; possible D gene TRBD1, 6 bases. Germline V CDR1 and CDR2: MGHRA, YSYEKL. Trimming took 4 bases from V and 7 from J, leaving 14 bases between them. The CDR3 spans 14 residues.

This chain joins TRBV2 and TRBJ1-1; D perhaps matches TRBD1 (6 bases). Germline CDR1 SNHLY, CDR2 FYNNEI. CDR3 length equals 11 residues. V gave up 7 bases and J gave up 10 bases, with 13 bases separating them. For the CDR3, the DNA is TGTGCCAGCAAGGGGGAGGGAGGAGCTTTCTTT. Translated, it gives CASKGEGGAFF.

The CDR3 DNA is TGTGCCATCAGTGTTTCGGACAAATATCAGCCCCAGCATTTT. It yields the protein CAISVSDKYQPQHF. This chain connects TRBV10-3 to TRBJ1-5; maybe TRBD1 (5 bases). Germline V CDR1 and CDR2: ENHRY, SYGVKD. V lost 4 bases to trimming and J lost 5 bases, with 12 bases between them. CDR3 length: 14 amino acids.

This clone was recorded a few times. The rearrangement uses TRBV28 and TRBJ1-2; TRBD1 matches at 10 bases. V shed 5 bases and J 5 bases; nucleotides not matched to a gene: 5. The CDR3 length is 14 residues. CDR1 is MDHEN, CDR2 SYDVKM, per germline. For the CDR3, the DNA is TGTGCCAGCAGTACGACAGGGGGCGTATATGGCTACACCTTC. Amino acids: CASSTTGGVYGYTF.

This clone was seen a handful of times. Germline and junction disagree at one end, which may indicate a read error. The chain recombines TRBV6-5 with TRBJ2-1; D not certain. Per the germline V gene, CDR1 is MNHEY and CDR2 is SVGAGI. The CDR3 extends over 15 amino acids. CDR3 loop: CASSYAGPSHNEQFF. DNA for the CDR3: TGTGCCAGCAGTTACGCAGGTCCCTCCCACAATGAGCAGTTCTTC.

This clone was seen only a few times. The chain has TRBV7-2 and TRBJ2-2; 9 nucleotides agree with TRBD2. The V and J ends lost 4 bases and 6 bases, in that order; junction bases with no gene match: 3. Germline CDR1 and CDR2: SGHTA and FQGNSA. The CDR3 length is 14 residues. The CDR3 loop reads CASSYQRGAGELFF. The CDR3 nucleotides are TGTGCCAGCAGCTACCAGCGGGGGGCCGGGGAGCTGTTTTTT. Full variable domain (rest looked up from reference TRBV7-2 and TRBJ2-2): GAGVSQSPSNKVTEKGKDVELRCDPISGHTALYWYRQSLGQGLEFLIYFQGNSAPDKSGLPSDRFSAERTGGSVSTLTIQRTQQEDSAVYLCASSYQRGAGELFFGEGSRLTVL.

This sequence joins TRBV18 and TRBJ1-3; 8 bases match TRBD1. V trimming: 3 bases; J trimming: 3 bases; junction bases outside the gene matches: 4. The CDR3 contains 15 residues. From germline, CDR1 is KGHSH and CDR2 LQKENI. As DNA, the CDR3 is TGTGCCAGCTCACCCCAGGGGGCGAGTGGAAACACCATATATTTT. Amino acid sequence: CASSPQGASGNTIYF.